This TCR beta chain was recorded in a study of cytomegalovirus exposure and HLA in healthy donors. Study results and limitations: Cytomegalovirus status, reportedly, was diagnosed with high specificity and sensitivity by the classifier. Some TCR beta chains (about 170 of them) were listed as cytomegalovirus-associated. In the 130 or so validation repertoires, just under 95% of cluster scores exceeded 0, per a later analysis.

Using immunoSEQ multiplex PCR, the repertoire was profiled, and TCRdb retains in-frame clones only, with some absent. This table has tens of thousands of clones, roughly 93% appearing once. Details on this clone: Its antigen is not identified.

The CDR3 spans 17 residues. Trimming at V came to 5 bases and at J to 2 bases, leaving 12 bases not matched to a gene. The germline V gene has CDR1 SQVTM and CDR2 ANQGSEA. Separate from the approximately 670-subject first cohort, the roughly 120-subject validation cohort was the one that the donors belonged to. The chain uses TRBV29-1 and TRBJ2-3; TRBD2 matches 11 bases. The receptor was isolated from a woman under 40 in good health and CMV-seronegative. Input material: PBMCs. The CDR3 reads CSVKVPGLAVFTDTQYF. The CDR3 coding sequence is TGCAGCGTTAAAGTCCCGGGACTAGCGGTTTTCACAGATACGCAGTATTTT.